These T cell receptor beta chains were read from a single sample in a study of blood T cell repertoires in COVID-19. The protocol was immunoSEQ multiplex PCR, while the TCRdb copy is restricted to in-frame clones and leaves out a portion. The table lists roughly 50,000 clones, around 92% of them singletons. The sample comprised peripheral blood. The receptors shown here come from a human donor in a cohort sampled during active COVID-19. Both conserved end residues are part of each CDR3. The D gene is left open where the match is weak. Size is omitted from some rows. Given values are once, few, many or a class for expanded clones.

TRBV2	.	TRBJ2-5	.	TGTGCCAGCAATACAGCGGACCAAGAGACCCAGTACTTC	CASNTADQETQYF
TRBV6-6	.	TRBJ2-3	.	TGTGCCAGCAGTTACGGGGCAGGTCGCACAGATACGCAGTATTTT	CASSYGAGRTDTQYF
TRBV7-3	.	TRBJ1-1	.	TGTGCCAGCAGCTTAACGCAGCGGGCGAGAAGTCCGAGGAACACTGAAGCTTTCTTT	CASSLTQRARSPRNTEAFF
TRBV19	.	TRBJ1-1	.	TGTGCCAGTACCGGAGACAGGCTTTTAACTGAAGCTTTCTTT	CASTGDRLLTEAFF
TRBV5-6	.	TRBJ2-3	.	TGTGCCAGCAGCTTGGTGGATCGGGCTACAGGTACGCAGTATTTT	CASSLVDRATGTQYF
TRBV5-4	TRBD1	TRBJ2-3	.	TGTGCCAGCAGCCCGGGACAGACTAGCACAGATACGCAGTATTTT	CASSPGQTSTDTQYF
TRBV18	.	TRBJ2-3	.	TGTGCCAGCTCGCGGATGGGTGGCGGGTTCACAGATACGCAGTATTTT	CASSRMGGGFTDTQYF
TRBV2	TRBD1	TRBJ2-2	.	TGTGCCAGCAGAGACAGGGTTTCCGGGGAGCTGTTTTTT	CASRDRVSGELFF
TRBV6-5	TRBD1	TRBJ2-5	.	TGTGCCACAGGGGGATACCAAGAGACCCAGTACTTC	CATGGYQETQYF
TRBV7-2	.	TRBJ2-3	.	TGTGCCAGCAGCCCTCTAGGAAACCCAGCGACAGATACGCAGTATTTT	CASSPLGNPATDTQYF
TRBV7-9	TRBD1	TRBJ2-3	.	TGTGCCAGCAGCTTTGCCGAGGGGGCAGCGTTAGATACGCAGTATTTT	CASSFAEGAALDTQYF
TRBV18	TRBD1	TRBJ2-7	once	TGTGCCAGCTCCCCGGGACAGGGGTCCGAGCAGTACTTC	CASSPGQGSEQYF
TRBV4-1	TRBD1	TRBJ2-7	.	TGCGCCAGCAGCCTCCAAGGGGACAGGGGTGGGTACGAGCAGTACTTC	CASSLQGDRGGYEQYF
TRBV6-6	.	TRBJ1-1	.	TGTGCCAGCAGTTACTCTACAGGCCGGTCCTTT	CASSYSTGRSF
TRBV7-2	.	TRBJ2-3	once	TGTGCCAGCAGCTTAGTTGAGGGACCGGGGCATCGGGGGACGCAGTATTTT	CASSLVEGPGHRGTQYF
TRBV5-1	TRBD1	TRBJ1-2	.	TGCGCCAGCAGCATCGGGACAGGGGCTGGCTACACCTTC	CASSIGTGAGYTF
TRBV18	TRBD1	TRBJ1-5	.	TGTGCCAGCTCACCGCTAGCACAGGGGAATAGCAATCAGCCCCAGCATTTT	CASSPLAQGNSNQPQHF
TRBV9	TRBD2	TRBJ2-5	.	TGTGCCAGCAGCGCGTCCCCGGGACTAGCAAGGGAGACCCAGTACTTC	CASSASPGLARETQYF
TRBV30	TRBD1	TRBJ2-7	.	TGTGCCGCGGGACAGGGGCCCTACGAGCAGTACTTC	CAAGQGPYEQYF
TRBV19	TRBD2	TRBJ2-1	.	TGTGCCAGTACCGGACTAGCGGGGGGGATATACAATGAGCAGTTCTTC	CASTGLAGGIYNEQFF
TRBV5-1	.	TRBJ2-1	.	TGCGCCAGCAGCTTGGCGGGGGACGATGAGCAGTTCTTC	CASSLAGDDEQFF
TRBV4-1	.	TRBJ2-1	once	TGCGCCAGCAGCCATCTCTACGTCCCCCGCGGTGAGCAGTTCTTC	CASSHLYVPRGEQFF
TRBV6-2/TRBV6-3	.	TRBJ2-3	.	TGTGCCAGCAGTCAAGGGGGTACGCAGTATTTT	CASSQGGTQYF
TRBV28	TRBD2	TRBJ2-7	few	TGTGCCAGCAGTTCGGGACTAGCGGGGGTCTCCTACGAGCAGTACTTC	CASSSGLAGVSYEQYF
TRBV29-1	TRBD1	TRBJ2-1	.	TGCAGCGTTGAAGCCCCGACAGGGGCCTACAATGAGCAGTTCTTC	CSVEAPTGAYNEQFF
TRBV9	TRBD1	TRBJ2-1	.	TGTGCCAGCAGCGTAAAGGGACAGGGGGCTTACAATGAGCAGTTCTTC	CASSVKGQGAYNEQFF
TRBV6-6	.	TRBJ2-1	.	TGTGCCAGCAGTTACTGGAGGGCAGGGGGTGGTGAGCAGTTCTTC	CASSYWRAGGGEQFF
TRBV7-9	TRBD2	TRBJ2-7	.	TGTGCCAGCACCCTACTGTCGGGGGGACTATACGAGCAGTACTTC	CASTLLSGGLYEQYF
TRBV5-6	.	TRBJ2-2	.	TGTGCCAGCAGCTTGGGGATATGGAGCACCGGGGAGCTGTTTTTT	CASSLGIWSTGELFF
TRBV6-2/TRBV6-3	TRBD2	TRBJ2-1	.	TGTGCCAGCAGTAGACTAGCGGGGGGTTTCAATGAGCAGTTCTTC	CASSRLAGGFNEQFF
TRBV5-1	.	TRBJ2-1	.	TGCGCCAGCAGCTTGCCCGGGTTCTACAATGAGCAGTTCTTC	CASSLPGFYNEQFF
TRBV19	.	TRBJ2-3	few	TGTGCCAGTGCGACTGGGGCCCTCACAGATACGCAGTATTTT	CASATGALTDTQYF
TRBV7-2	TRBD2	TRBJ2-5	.	TGTGCCAGCAGCTTCGCTAGCGGGTGGGAGACCCAGTACTTC	CASSFASGWETQYF
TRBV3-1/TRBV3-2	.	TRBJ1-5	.	TGTGCCAGCAGCCGGAACAGGAGAGATAGCAATCAGCCCCAGCATTTT	CASSRNRRDSNQPQHF
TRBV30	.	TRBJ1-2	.	TGTGCCTGGAGTGACCCCTATCCGGGGTTCGACTATGGCTACACCTTC	CAWSDPYPGFDYGYTF
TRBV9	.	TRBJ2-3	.	TGTGCCAGCAGCCCTACCCCGGGACACGACACAGATACGCAGTATTTT	CASSPTPGHDTDTQYF
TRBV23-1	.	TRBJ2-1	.	TGCGCCAGCAGTCAAGAGGATTGTGACAGAGGGTATCCAGGGGATGAGCAGTTCTTC	CASSQEDCDRGYPGDEQFF
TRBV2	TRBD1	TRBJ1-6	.	TGTGCCAGCAGTTTACAGGGGGCGCTTAATTCACCCCTCCACTTT	CASSLQGALNSPLHF
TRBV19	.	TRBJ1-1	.	TGTGCCAGTAGTTTACAGGATACTTACACTGAAGCTTTCTTT	CASSLQDTYTEAFF
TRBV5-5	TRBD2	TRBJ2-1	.	TGTGCCAGCAGCCCCGTGGTTGGACTAGCGGGGGGCAATGAGCAGTTCTTC	CASSPVVGLAGGNEQFF
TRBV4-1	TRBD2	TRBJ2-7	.	TGCGCCAGCAGCCAAATAGCGGGAGGGCCTTACGAGCAGTACTTC	CASSQIAGGPYEQYF
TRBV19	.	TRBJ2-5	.	TGTGCCAGTAGTATCCCGGGGGGCCCAAAGACCCAGTACTTC	CASSIPGGPKTQYF
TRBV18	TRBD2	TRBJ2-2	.	TGTGCCAGCTCACCAAGTCCCCTAGCGGCCAACACCGGGGAGCTGTTTTTT	CASSPSPLAANTGELFF
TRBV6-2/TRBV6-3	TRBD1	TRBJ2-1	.	TGTGCCAGCAGTTACGGGGACAGGGACAGAACCTACAATGAGCAGTTCTTC	CASSYGDRDRTYNEQFF
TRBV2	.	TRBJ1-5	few	TGTGCCAGCACGAAAGAGGGCCTTAGCAATCAGCCCCAGCATTTT	CASTKEGLSNQPQHF
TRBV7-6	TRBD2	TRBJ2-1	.	TGTGCCAGCAGCTTGCGGACTAGCGGGGGAGGAGAGCAGTTCTTC	CASSLRTSGGGEQFF
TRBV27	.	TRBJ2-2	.	TGTGCCAGCAGATGGGGGGAGGCCGGGGAGCTGTTTTTT	CASRWGEAGELFF
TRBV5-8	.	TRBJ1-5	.	TGTGCTAGCATGGGCACCAATCAGCCCCAGCATTTT	CASMGTNQPQHF
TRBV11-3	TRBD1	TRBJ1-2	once	TGTGCCAGCAGCTTAATTAGGACAGGGACGACTAACTATGGCTACACCTTC	CASSLIRTGTTNYGYTF
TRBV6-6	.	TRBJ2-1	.	TGTGCCAGCAGGAATTTGGGTGTCAGGGTCAATGAGCAGTTCTTC	CASRNLGVRVNEQFF